A selection of T cell receptor beta chains follows, all from one sample in a study of T cell responses to AZD1222 COVID-19 vaccine. Sequencing used immunoSEQ multiplex PCR; TCRdb keeps in-frame clones, though not all of them. Of 100,000 to 150,000 clones detected, around nine tenths appear once; the ten largest clones hold roughly 6.3%. The sample in question was peripheral blood, obtained on day 0 of AZD1222 vaccination. The receptors were sampled from an adult in good health. CDR3s include the opening cysteine and the closing phenylalanine or tryptophan. D genes are given only for firm matches. Clone size, where shown, is once, few, many, or a class for clones that have expanded.

abundance: NA; v_gene: TRBV5-6; j_gene: TRBJ2-7; d_gene: NA; CDR3aa: CASSFRYYEQYF; CDR3nt: TGTGCCAGCAGCTTCCGTTATTACGAGCAGTACTTC
abundance: once; v_gene: TRBV7-3; j_gene: TRBJ2-5; d_gene: NA; CDR3aa: CASSSSHRPGQETQYF; CDR3nt: TGTGCCAGCAGCTCTTCCCATAGGCCGGGGCAGGAGACCCAGTACTTC
abundance: NA; v_gene: TRBV6-2/TRBV6-3; j_gene: TRBJ2-7; d_gene: NA; CDR3aa: CASSYSGSSDEQYF; CDR3nt: TGTGCCAGCAGTTACTCGGGGAGTTCCGACGAGCAGTACTTC
abundance: once; v_gene: TRBV7-2; j_gene: TRBJ1-2; d_gene: NA; CDR3aa: CASSRGGRVNYGYTF; CDR3nt: TGTGCCAGCAGTAGAGGGGGGCGGGTTAACTATGGCTACACCTTC
abundance: NA; v_gene: TRBV12-3/TRBV12-4; j_gene: TRBJ1-2; d_gene: NA; CDR3aa: CASSLDGDYGYTF; CDR3nt: TGTGCCAGCAGTTTAGATGGAGACTATGGCTACACCTTC
abundance: NA; v_gene: TRBV7-6; j_gene: TRBJ1-6; d_gene: NA; CDR3aa: CASSAQGRNSPLHF; CDR3nt: TGTGCCAGCAGCGCCCAGGGACGGAATTCACCCCTCCACTTT
abundance: NA; v_gene: TRBV9; j_gene: TRBJ1-1; d_gene: TRBD1; CDR3aa: CASGQVGTEAFF; CDR3nt: TGTGCCAGCGGACAGGTAGGAACTGAAGCTTTCTTT
abundance: NA; v_gene: TRBV18; j_gene: TRBJ1-1; d_gene: NA; CDR3aa: CASSPVGSEAFF; CDR3nt: TGTGCCAGCTCACCAGTGGGCAGTGAAGCTTTCTTT
abundance: NA; v_gene: TRBV6-1; j_gene: TRBJ1-2; d_gene: NA; CDR3aa: CASSEGAAGGYTF; CDR3nt: TGTGCCAGCAGTGAAGGGGCGGCGGGGGGCTACACCTTC
abundance: once; v_gene: TRBV29-1; j_gene: TRBJ1-6; d_gene: NA; CDR3aa: CSVKSSYNSPLHF; CDR3nt: TGCAGCGTAAAGAGCTCCTATAATTCACCCCTCCACTTT
abundance: NA; v_gene: TRBV28; j_gene: TRBJ1-2; d_gene: NA; CDR3aa: CASSWVETRRGYTF; CDR3nt: TGTGCCAGCAGTTGGGTCGAAACACGGCGAGGCTACACCTTC
abundance: NA; v_gene: TRBV27; j_gene: TRBJ1-2; d_gene: TRBD1; CDR3aa: CASKPRTGGYGYTF; CDR3nt: TGTGCCAGCAAACCCCGGACAGGGGGGTATGGCTACACCTTC
abundance: once; v_gene: TRBV7-3; j_gene: TRBJ1-6; d_gene: TRBD1; CDR3aa: CASSPTGNNNSPLHF; CDR3nt: TGTGCCAGCAGCCCGACAGGGAATAATAATTCACCCCTCCACTTT
abundance: NA; v_gene: TRBV30; j_gene: TRBJ2-7; d_gene: TRBD2; CDR3aa: CAWRGLAGASYEQYF; CDR3nt: TGTGCCTGGAGGGGACTAGCGGGGGCTTCCTACGAGCAGTACTTC